The 12 T cell receptor beta chains listed next were all sequenced from one sample in a study of beta chain features in type 1 diabetes. Study results and caveats: Among all four CD4+ subsets, Type 1 diabetes patients had TCRB CDR3s that were moderately but significantly shorter.

Isolated RNA was reverse transcribed in full, so expressed TCRB transcripts were sequenced. Libraries were prepared by immunoSEQ multiplex PCR; TCRdb keeps only in-frame clonotypes and omits some of them. This sample has fewer than 350,000 clones; approximately 15% occur once, and the top ten carry 0.015%. No antigen has been identified for these receptors. Sequences were obtained from naive CD4+ T cells from blood. These receptors originate from a young man with type 1 diabetes.

This rearrangement joins TRBV7-9 to TRBJ2-5; TRBD2 agrees at 7 bases. Germline V gene lookup returns CDR1 SEHNR and CDR2 FQNEAQ (reference sequence). This CDR3 has 15 amino acids. V dropped 5 bases and J dropped 2; count of bases not matched to a gene: 8. The CDR3 loop is CASSAPGGTQETQYF. The CDR3 coding sequence is TGTGCCAGCAGCGCTCCCGGGGGGACTCAAGAGACCCAGTACTTC.

CDR3 in amino acids: CATSRGQKGSEQYF. In nucleotides, the CDR3 is TGTGCCACCAGCAGAGGTCAGAAGGGGTCCGAGCAGTACTTC. V usage is TRBV15 and J usage is TRBJ2-7; possible D gene TRBD1, 5 bases. The CDR3 consists of 14 residues. CDR1 and CDR2 from the germline V gene are LNHNV and YYDKDF (reference sequence). V gave up 1 base and J gave up 6 bases, with 13 bases separating them.

V and J are TRBV30 and TRBJ1-2; D uncertain. CDR1 and CDR2 (germline): GTSNPN, SVGIG (reference sequence). The V end was cut by 0 bases, the J end by 8 bases, with 7 bases between. This CDR3 spans 11 amino acids. CDR3 in amino acids: CAWSVFMGYTF. Here the CDR3 DNA reads TGTGCCTGGAGTGTATTTATGGGCTACACCTTC.

This clone occurred a few times. The genes are TRBV5-1 and TRBJ2-7; 9 positions agree with TRBD1. Trimming removed 3 bases from V and 6 bases from J; junction bases left unmatched: 7. The CDR3 covers 14 residues. The germline V gene has CDR1 SGHRS and CDR2 YFSETQ. The CDR3 is CASSSGDRETEQYF. DNA of the CDR3: TGCGCCAGCAGCTCGGGGGACAGGGAGACCGAGCAGTACTTC.

This clone came up a few times. The chain uses TRBV5-6 and TRBJ2-7; 7 positions agree with TRBD1. V lost 3 bases, J lost 2 bases, and 8 bases stayed unmatched. Germline CDR1 and CDR2: SGHDT and YYEEEE. This CDR3 region has 15 residues. CDR3 nucleotide sequence: TGTGCCAGCAGCTCTCTCCGGGACAGACCCTACGAGCAGTACTTC. Translated: CASSSLRDRPYEQYF.

The chain couples TRBV6-1 to TRBJ1-2; tentatively, D is TRBD1 (6 bases). The germline V gene has CDR1 MNHNS and CDR2 SASEGT. The CDR3 sequence is 15 residues long. Trimming cost V 5 bases and J 2 bases, with 15 bases left between them. The DNA of the CDR3 is TGTGCCAGCAGTTTCGAAGGGACACCAAACTATGGCTACACCTTC. It is translated as CASSFEGTPNYGYTF.

Only a few counts were recorded for this clone. The J gene is TRBJ2-7, the V gene TRBV18, with D tentatively TRBD1 (5 bases). Trimming took off 1 base at V and 1 base at J, with 8 bases between the two ends. The germline gives CDR1 KGHSH, CDR2 LQKENI. The CDR3 runs to 14 residues. CDR3 sequence (DNA): TGTGCCAGCTCACCACTGGACATATCCTACGAGCAGTACTTC. Residues: CASSPLDISYEQYF.

This clone has only a few counts. This chain joins TRBV15 and TRBJ2-7, with 9 bases identical to TRBD1. Germline CDR1 and CDR2: LNHNV and YYDKDF (reference sequence). V lost 8 bases to trimming and J lost 2 bases; unmatched junction nucleotides: 4. This CDR3 contains 13 residues. The CDR3 loop reads CATAGQGPYEQYF. The CDR3 DNA is TGTGCCACCGCGGGACAGGGCCCCTACGAGCAGTACTTC.

This chain connects TRBV2 to TRBJ2-7; 8 bases map to TRBD1. From germline, CDR1 is SNHLY and CDR2 FYNNEI. Unmatched junction bases numbered 2, after V lost 5 bases and J lost 2 bases. The CDR3 extends over 13 amino acids. The CDR3 coding sequence is TGTGCCAGCAGTTGGGACAGGCCCTACGAGCAGTACTTC. This codes for CASSWDRPYEQYF.

This sequence joins TRBV28 and TRBJ1-3; perhaps TRBD1 as D (6 bases). V gave up 5 bases and J gave up 0 bases, with 14 bases separating them. Germline CDR1 and CDR2: MDHEN and SYDVKM. The CDR3 sequence is 16 residues long. CDR3 nucleotides: TGTGCCAGCAGTCCTATCGGACAGAGCTCTGGAAACACCATATATTTT. Its protein is CASSPIGQSSGNTIYF.

This clone was detected only a few times. Additional DNA sequences in this sample encode the identical CDR3. V usage is TRBV29-1 and J usage is TRBJ2-2; D is possibly TRBD2 (6 bases). The germline V gene encodes CDR1 SQVTM and CDR2 ANQGSEA. The CDR3 runs 13 residues. CDR3 loop: CSAGLTNTGELFF. The CDR3 nucleotides are TGCAGTGCCGGACTAACGAACACCGGGGAGCTGTTTTTT.

This clone showed up just a few times. The CDR3 reads CASRARTGKNQPQHF. In DNA form, the CDR3 reads TGTGCCAGCAGAGCACGGACAGGGAAAAATCAGCCCCAGCATTTT. The V and J genes are TRBV28 and TRBJ1-5; TRBD1 matches 8 bases. CDR3 length: 15 amino acids. Germline assignment: CDR1 MDHEN and CDR2 SYDVKM. V lost 6 bases to trimming and J lost 4 bases; unmatched junction nucleotides: 8. Drawing the rest from reference TRBV28 and TRBJ1-5, the complete variable domain is DVKVTQSSRYLVKRTGEKVFLECVQDMDHENMFWYRQDPGLGLRLIYFSYDVKMKEKGDIPEGYSVSREKKERFSLILESASTNQTSMYLCASRARTGKNQPQHFGDGTRLSIL.